This T cell receptor beta chain originates from a study of cytomegalovirus exposure and HLA in healthy donors. Study background: Earlier, 95 million to 120 million unique TCR beta sequences were recovered from about 179 million T cells by an analysis. Study observations and caveats: According to the study, 160 or so TCR beta chains were cytomegalovirus-associated. Associated with HLA alleles at 0.05 false discovery rate in a later analysis were approximately 17,000 TCR beta sequences. Rare sequences made up most TCRs, while some public TCRs were found in many donors.

This PCR relied on a set of 60 Vbeta primers and 13 Jbeta primers. Here immunoSEQ multiplex PCR was the method, and the copy in TCRdb shows in-frame clones only, minus some. The repertoire holds roughly 200,000 clones, roughly 78% seen once, with approximately 1.5% in the top ten. Germline loops: CDR1 SNHLY, CDR2 FYNNEI. This CDR3 has 16 amino acids. V gave up 5 bases and J gave up 0 bases, with 14 bases separating them. A word on this clone: Its antigen remains unidentified.

The chain uses TRBV2 and TRBJ2-4; D possibly corresponds to TRBD2 (7 bases). The TCR sequence derives from a girl aged 10 to 17 in good health and CMV-seropositive. Material: PBMCs. The CDR3 nucleotides are TGTGCCAGCAGTCGAGGGGGGGCCTTAGCCAAAAACATTCAGTACTTC. This sequence encodes CASSRGGALAKNIQYF.